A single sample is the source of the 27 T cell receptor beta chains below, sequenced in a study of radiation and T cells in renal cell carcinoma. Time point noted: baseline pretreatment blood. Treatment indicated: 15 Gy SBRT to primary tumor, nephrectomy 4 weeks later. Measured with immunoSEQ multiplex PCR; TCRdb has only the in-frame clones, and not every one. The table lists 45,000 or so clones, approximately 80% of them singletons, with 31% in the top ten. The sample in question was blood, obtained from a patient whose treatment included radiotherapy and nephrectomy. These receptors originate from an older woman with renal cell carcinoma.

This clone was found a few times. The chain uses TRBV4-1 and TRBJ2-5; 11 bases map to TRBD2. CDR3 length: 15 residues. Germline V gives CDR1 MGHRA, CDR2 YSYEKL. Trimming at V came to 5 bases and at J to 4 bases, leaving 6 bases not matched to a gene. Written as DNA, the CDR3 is TGCGCCAGCAGCTACATAGCGGGGGGGCGAGAGACCCAGTACTTC. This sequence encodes CASSYIAGGRETQYF.

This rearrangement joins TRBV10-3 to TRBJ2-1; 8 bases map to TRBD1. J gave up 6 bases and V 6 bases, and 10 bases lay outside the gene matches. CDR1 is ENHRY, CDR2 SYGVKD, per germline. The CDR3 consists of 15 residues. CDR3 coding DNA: TGTGCCATCAGCCCTGGACAGGGTCTCTCCAATGAGCAGTTCTTC. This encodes CAISPGQGLSNEQFF.

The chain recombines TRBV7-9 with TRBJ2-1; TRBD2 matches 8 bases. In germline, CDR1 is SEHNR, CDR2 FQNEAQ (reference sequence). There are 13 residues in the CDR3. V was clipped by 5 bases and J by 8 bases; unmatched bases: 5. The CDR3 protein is CASSRSGSDEQFF. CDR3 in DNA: TGTGCCAGCAGCCGAAGCGGGAGTGATGAGCAGTTCTTC.

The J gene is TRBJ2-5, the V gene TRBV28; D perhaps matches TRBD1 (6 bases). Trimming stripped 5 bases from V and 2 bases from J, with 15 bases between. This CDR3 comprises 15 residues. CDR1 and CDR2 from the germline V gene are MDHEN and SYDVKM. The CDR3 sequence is CASSLPGTYQETQYF. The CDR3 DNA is TGTGCCAGCAGTCTTCCCGGGACATATCAAGAGACCCAGTACTTC.

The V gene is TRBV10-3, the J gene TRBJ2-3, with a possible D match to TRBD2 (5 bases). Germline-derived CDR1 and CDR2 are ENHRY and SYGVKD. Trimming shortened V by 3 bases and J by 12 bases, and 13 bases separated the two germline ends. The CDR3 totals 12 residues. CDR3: CAISERESGQYF. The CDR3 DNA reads TGTGCCATCAGTGAAAGGGAGTCGGGCCAGTATTTT.

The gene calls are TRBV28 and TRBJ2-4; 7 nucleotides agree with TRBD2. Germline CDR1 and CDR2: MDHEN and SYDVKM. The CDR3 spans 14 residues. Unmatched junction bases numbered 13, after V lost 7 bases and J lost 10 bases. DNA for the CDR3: TGTGCCAGCACGTCCGAAATGGGAGGGTTAATTCAGTACTTC. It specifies CASTSEMGGLIQYF. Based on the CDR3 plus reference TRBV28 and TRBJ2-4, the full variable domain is DVKVTQSSRYLVKRTGEKVFLECVQDMDHENMFWYRQDPGLGLRLIYFSYDVKMKEKGDIPEGYSVSREKKERFSLILESASTNQTSMYLCASTSEMGGLIQYFGAGTRLSVL.

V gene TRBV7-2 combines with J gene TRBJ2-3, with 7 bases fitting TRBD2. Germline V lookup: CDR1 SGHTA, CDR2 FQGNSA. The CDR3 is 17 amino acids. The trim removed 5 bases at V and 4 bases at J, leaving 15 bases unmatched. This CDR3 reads CASSPQWGVGGSDTQYF. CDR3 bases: TGTGCCAGCAGCCCCCAGTGGGGGGTCGGGGGGTCAGATACGCAGTATTTT.

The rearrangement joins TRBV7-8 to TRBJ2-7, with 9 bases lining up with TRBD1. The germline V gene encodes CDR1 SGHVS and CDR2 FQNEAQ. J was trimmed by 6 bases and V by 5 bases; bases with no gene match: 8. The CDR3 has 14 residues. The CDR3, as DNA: TGTGCCAGCAGCCAGTACAGGGGGCGCACCGAGCAGTACTTC. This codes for CASSQYRGRTEQYF.

CDR3 sequence: CASTRETGELFF. The CDR3 DNA reads as TGTGCCAGCACTAGGGAGACCGGGGAGCTGTTTTTT. The chain recombines TRBV2 with TRBJ2-2; possible D gene TRBD2, 5 bases. Germline CDR1 is SNHLY and CDR2 is FYNNEI. The length of the CDR3 is 12 residues. The V and J ends lost 7 bases and 5 bases respectively, with 8 bases between them.

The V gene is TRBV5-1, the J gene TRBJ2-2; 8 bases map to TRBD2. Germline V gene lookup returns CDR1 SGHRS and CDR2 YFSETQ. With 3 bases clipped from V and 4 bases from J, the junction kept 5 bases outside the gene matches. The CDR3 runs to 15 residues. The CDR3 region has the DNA TGCGCCAGCAGCTCCGGGGGGGCGGTCACCGGGGAGCTGTTTTTT. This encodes CASSSGGAVTGELFF.

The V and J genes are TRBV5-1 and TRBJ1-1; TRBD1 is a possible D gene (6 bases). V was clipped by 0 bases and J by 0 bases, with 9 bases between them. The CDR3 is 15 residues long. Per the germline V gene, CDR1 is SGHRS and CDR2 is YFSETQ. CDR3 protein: CASSLEGGLNTEAFF. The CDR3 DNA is TGCGCCAGCAGCTTGGAGGGGGGACTGAACACTGAAGCTTTCTTT.

CDR3 region: CASSFSPSGRSNEQYF. The CDR3 nucleotides read TGTGCCAGCAGCTTTAGCCCTAGCGGGAGATCCAACGAGCAGTACTTC. The V and J genes are TRBV9 and TRBJ2-7; 10 bases line up with TRBD2. The ends lost 4 bases at V and 5 bases at J; junction bases unmatched: 12. Germline loops: CDR1 SGDLS, CDR2 YYNGEE. This CDR3 contains 16 residues.

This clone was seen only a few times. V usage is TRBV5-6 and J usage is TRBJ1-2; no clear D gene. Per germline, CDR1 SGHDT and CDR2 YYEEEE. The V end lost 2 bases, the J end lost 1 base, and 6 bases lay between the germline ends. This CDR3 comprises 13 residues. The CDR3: CASSLVDNYGYTF. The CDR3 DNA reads TGTGCCAGCAGCTTAGTTGATAACTATGGCTACACCTTC. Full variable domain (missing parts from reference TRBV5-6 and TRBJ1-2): DAGVTQSPTHLIKTRGQQVTLRCSPKSGHDTVSWYQQALGQGPQFIFQYYEEEERQRGNFPDRFSGHQFPNYSSELNVNALLLGDSALYLCASSLVDNYGYTFGSGTRLTVV.

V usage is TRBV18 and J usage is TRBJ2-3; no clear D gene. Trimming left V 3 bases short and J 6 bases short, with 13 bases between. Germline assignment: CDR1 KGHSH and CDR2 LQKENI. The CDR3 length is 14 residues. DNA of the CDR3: TGTGCCAGCTCACCCGACGCCCCAGTGGATACGCAGTATTTT. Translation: CASSPDAPVDTQYF.

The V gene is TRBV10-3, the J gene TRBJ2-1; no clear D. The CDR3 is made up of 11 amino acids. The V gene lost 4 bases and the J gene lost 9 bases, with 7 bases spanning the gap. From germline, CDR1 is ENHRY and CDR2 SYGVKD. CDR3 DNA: TGTGCCATCAGTGTTGGAGCTGAGCAGTTCTTC. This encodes CAISVGAEQFF.

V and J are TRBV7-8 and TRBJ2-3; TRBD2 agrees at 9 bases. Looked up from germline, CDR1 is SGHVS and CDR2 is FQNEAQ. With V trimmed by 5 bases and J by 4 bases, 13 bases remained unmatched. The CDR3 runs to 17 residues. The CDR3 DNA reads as TGTGCCAGCAGCCCAGGACGGTTAGCGGGGGTATCAGATACGCAGTATTTT. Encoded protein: CASSPGRLAGVSDTQYF.

CDR3 bases: TGTGCCAGCAGCGTAACAGGAGGGGCCAATTCACCCCTCCACTTT. The encoded protein is CASSVTGGANSPLHF. The V and J genes are TRBV2 and TRBJ1-6; tentative D call: TRBD1 (5 bases). Trimming took off 6 bases at V and 7 bases at J, with 16 bases between the two ends. Looked up from germline, CDR1 is SNHLY and CDR2 is FYNNEI. The CDR3 covers 15 residues.

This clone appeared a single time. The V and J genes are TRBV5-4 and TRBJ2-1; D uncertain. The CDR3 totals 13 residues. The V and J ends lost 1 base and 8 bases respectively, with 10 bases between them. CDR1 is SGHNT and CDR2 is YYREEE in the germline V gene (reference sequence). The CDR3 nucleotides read TGTGCCAGCAGCTTGTTCGGTTCTGATGAGCAGTTCTTC. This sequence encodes CASSLFGSDEQFF.

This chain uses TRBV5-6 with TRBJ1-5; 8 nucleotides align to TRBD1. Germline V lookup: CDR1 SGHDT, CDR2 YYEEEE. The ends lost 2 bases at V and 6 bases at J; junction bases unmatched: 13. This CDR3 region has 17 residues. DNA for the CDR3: TGTGCCAGCAGCTTAGGACCCACGACAGGGGCTGGTCAGCCCCAGCATTTT. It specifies CASSLGPTTGAGQPQHF.

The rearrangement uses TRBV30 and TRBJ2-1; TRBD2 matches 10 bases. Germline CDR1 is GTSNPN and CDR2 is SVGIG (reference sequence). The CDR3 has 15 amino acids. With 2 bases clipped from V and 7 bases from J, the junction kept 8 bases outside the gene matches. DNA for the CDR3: TGTGCCTGGAGTAAGATAGCGGGAGGAGGTAATGAGCAGTTCTTC. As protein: CAWSKIAGGGNEQFF. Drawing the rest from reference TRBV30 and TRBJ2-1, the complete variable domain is SQTIHQWPATLVQPVGSPLSLECTVEGTSNPNLYWYRQAAGRGLQLLFYSVGIGQISSEVPQNLSASRPQDRQFILSSKKLLLSDSGFYLCAWSKIAGGGNEQFFGPGTRLTVL.

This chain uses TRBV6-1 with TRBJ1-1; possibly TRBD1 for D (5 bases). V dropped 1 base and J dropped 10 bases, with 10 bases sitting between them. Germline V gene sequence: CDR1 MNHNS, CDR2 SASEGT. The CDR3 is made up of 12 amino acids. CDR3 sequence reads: CASSEEGRVAFF. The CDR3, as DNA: TGTGCCAGCAGTGAAGAGGGGAGGGTAGCTTTCTTT.

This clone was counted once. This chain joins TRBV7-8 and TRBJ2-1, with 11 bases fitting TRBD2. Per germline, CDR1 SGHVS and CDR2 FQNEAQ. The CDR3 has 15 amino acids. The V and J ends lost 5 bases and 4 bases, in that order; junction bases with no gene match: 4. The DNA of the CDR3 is TGTGCCAGCAGCCTCGGGACTAGCGGTTACAATGAGCAGTTCTTC. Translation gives CASSLGTSGYNEQFF.

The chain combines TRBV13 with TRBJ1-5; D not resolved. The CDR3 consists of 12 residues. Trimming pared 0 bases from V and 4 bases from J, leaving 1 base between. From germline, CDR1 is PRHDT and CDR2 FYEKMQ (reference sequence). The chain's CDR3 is CASSLGNQPQHF. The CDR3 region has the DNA TGTGCCAGCAGCTTAGGAAATCAGCCCCAGCATTTT.

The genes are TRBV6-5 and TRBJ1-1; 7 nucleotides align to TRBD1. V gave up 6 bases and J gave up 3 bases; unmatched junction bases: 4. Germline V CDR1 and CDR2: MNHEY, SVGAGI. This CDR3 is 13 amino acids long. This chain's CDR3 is CASRGQPYTEAFF. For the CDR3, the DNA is TGTGCCAGCAGGGGACAGCCTTACACTGAAGCTTTCTTT.

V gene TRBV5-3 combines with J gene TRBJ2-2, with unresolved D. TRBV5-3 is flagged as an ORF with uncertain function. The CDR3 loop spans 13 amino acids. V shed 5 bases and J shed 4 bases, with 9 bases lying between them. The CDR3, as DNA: TGTGCCAGAAGAGGCGGTACCACCGGGGAGCTGTTTTTT. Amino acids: CARRGGTTGELFF.

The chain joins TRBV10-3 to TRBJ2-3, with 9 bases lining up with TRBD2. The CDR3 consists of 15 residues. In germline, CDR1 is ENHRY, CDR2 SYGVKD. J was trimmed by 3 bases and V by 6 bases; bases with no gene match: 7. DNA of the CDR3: TGTGCCATCAGCCAGGCGGGGGGGCGAACAGATACGCAGTATTTT. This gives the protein CAISQAGGRTDTQYF.

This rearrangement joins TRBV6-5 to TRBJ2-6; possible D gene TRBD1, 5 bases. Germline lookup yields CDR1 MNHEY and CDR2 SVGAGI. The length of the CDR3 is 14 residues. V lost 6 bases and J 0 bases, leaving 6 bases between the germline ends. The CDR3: CASRTASGANVLTF. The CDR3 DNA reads TGTGCCAGCAGGACAGCCTCTGGGGCCAACGTCCTGACTTTC.